This T cell receptor beta chain appears in the sequencing data of a study of early T cells in non-severe SARS-CoV-2 infection. This clonotype was seen a few times. TCRdb re-called the 5' RACE reads through MiXCR, storing one row per CDR3 protein. The table includes tens of thousands of distinct CDR3 sequences, roughly 12% detected once. Germline loops: CDR1 SGHAT, CDR2 FQNNGV. V lost 3 bases and J 8 bases, leaving 19 bases between the germline ends. CDR3 length: 15 amino acids. This clonotype was obtained from an adult who was a healthcare worker with PCR-confirmed SARS-CoV-2 infection or an uninfected control (not recorded which). The J gene is TRBJ1-1, the V gene TRBV11-2; TRBD1 might be the D (6 bases). Source material: whole blood. CDR3 loop: CASSFSSTGYVEAFF. The CDR3 DNA is TGTGCCAGCAGCTTTTCATCGACAGGTTATGTGGAAGCTTTCTTT.